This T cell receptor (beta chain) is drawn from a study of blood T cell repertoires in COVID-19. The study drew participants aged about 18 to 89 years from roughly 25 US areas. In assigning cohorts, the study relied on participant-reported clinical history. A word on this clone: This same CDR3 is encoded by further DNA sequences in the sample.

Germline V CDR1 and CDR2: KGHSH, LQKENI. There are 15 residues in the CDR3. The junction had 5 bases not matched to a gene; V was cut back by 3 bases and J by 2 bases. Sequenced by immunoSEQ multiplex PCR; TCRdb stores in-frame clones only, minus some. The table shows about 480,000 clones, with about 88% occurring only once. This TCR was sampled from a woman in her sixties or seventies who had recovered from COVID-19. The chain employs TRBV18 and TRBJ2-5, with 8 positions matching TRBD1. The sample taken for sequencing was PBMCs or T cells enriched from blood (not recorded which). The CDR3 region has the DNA TGTGCCAGCTCACCCAGGACAGGGAGTCAAGAGACCCAGTACTTC. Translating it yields CASSPRTGSQETQYF. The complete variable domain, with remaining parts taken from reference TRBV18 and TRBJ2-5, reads NAGVMQNPRHLVRRRGQEARLRCSPMKGHSHVYWYRQLPEEGLKFMVYLQKENIIDESGMPKERFSAEFPKEGPSILRIQQVVRGDSAAYFCASSPRTGSQETQYFGPGTRLLVL.